This TCR beta chain was retrieved from a study of neoadjuvant nivolumab and ipilimumab in lung cancer. Sequenced by immunoSEQ multiplex PCR; TCRdb stores in-frame clones only, minus some. This table holds about 8,800 clones, around three quarters found once. With regard to this clone: What it binds is not known.

Broader study findings: Higher pretherapy blood TCR richness went with higher resected-tumor richness.

V was shortened by 4 bases and J by 0 bases, with 17 bases between the two germline ends. The CDR3 extends over 16 amino acids. CDR1 is SGHRS, CDR2 YFSETQ, per germline. The rearrangement joins TRBV5-1 to TRBJ2-7; D not resolved. The sequences come from tumor tissue, collected after neoadjuvant nivolumab, alone or with ipilimumab, at or shortly before surgery. This TCR was recovered from an adult with non-small cell lung cancer. CDR3 region: CASSPTPAESSYEQYF. CDR3 coding DNA: TGCGCCAGCAGCCCCACCCCGGCGGAGAGCTCCTACGAGCAGTACTTC.